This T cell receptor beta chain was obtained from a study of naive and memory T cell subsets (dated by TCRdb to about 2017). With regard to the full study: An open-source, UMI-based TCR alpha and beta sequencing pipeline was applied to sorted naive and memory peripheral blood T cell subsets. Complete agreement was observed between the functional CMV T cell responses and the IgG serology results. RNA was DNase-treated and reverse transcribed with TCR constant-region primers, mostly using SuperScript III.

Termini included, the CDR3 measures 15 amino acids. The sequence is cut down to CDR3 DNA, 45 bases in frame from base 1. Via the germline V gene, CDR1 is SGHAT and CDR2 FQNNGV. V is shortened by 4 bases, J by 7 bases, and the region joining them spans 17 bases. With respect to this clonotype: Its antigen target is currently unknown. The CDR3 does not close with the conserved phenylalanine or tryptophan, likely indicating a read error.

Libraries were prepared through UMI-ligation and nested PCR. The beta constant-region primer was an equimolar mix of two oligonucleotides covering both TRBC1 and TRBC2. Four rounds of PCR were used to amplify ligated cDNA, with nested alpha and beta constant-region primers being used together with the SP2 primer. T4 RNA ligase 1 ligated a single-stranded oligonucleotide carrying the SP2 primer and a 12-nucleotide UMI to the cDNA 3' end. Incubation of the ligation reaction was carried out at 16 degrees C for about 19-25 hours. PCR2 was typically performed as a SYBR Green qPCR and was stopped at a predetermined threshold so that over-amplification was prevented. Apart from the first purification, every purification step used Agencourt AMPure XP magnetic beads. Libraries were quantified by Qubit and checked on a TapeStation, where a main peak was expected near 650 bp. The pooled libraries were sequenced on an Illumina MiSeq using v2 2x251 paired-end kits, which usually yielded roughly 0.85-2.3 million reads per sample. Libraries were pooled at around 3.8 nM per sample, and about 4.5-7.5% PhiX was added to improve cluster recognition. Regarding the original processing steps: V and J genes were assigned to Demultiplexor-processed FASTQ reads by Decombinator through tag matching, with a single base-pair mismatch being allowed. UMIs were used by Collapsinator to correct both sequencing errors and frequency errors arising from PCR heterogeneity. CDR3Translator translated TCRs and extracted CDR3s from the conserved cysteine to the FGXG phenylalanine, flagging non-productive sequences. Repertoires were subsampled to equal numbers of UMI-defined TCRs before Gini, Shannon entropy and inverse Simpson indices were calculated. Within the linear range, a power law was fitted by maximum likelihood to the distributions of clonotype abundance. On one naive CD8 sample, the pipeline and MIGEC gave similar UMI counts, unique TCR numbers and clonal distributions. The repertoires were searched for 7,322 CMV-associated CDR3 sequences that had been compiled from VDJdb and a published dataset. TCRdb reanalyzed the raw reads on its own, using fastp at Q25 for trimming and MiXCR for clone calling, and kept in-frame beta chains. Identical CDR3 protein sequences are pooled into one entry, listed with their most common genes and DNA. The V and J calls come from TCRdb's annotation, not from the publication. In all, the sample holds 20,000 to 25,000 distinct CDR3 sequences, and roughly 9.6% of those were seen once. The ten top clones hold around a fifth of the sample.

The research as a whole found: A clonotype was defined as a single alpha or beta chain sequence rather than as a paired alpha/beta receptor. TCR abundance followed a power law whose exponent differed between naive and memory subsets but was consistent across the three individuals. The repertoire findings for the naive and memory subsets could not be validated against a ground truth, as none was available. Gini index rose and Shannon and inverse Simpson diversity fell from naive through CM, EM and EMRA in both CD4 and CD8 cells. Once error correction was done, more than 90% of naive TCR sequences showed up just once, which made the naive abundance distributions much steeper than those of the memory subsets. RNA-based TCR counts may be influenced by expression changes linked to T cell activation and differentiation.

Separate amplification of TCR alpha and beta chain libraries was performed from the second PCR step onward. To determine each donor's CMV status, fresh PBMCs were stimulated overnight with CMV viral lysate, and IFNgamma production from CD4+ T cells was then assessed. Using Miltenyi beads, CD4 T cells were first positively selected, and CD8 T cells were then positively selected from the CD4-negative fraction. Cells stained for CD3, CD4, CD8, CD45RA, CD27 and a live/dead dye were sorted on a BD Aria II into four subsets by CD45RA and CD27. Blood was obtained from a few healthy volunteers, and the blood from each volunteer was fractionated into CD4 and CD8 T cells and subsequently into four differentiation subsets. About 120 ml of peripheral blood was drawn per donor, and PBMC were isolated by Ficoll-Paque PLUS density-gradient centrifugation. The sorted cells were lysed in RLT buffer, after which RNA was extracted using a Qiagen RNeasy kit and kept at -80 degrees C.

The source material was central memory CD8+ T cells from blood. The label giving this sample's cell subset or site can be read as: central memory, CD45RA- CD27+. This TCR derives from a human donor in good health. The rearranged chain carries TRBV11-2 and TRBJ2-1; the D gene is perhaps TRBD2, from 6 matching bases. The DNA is TGTGCCAGCAGCTCCTCGGAGGGAAGAAGGAATGAGCAGTTCCTC. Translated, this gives CASSSSEGRRNEQFL.